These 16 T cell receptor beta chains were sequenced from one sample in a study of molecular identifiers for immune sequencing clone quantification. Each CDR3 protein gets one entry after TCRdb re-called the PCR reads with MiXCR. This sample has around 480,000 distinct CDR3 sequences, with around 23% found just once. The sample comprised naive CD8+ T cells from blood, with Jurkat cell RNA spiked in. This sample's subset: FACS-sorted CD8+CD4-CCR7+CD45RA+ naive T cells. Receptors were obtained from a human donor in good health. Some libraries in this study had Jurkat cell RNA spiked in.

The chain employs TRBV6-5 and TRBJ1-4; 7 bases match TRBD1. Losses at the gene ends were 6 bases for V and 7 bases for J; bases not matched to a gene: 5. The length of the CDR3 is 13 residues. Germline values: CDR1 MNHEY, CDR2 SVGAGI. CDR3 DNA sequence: TGTGCCAGCAGACAGGGGCCCGGTGAAAAACTGTTTTTT. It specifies CASRQGPGEKLFF.

DNA for the CDR3: TGTGCCAGCAGCTCATCAGTAGCCTACGAGCAGTACTTC. Its translation: CASSSSVAYEQYF. The J gene is TRBJ2-7, the V gene TRBV7-6; unclear D gene. The CDR3 length is 13 residues. CDR1 SGHVS and CDR2 FNYEAQ come from the germline V gene. V lost 4 bases and J 2 bases, leaving 9 bases between the germline ends.

In DNA, the CDR3 is TGTGCCAGCAGTGACAGAAACGCTAACTATGGCTACACCTTC. Residues: CASSDRNANYGYTF. The rearrangement joins TRBV2 to TRBJ1-2; D not resolved. The germline gives CDR1 SNHLY, CDR2 FYNNEI. The CDR3 runs to 14 residues. V lost 3 bases and J lost 0, with 8 bases in between. Full variable domain (remainder filled in from reference TRBV2 and TRBJ1-2): EPEVTQTPSHQVTQMGQEVILRCVPISNHLYFYWYRQILGQKVEFLVSFYNNEISEKSEIFDDQFSVERPDGSNFTLKIRSTKLEDSAMYFCASSDRNANYGYTFGSGTRLTVV.

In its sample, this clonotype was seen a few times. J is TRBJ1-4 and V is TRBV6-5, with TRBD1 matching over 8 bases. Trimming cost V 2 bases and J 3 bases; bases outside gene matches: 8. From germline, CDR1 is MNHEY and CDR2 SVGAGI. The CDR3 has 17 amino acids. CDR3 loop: CASSYEGQGVPNEKLFF. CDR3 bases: TGTGCCAGCAGTTACGAAGGACAGGGTGTACCTAATGAAAAACTGTTTTTT.

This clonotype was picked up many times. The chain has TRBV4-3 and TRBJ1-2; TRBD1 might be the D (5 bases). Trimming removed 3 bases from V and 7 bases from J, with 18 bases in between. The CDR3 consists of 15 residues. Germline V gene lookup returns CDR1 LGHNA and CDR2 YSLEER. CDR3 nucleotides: TGCGCCAGCAGCCACGAGTCACAAGGAACAGGTGGCTACACCTTC. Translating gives CASSHESQGTGGYTF.

This CDR3 is CASSELRNANTGELFF. The CDR3 nucleotides read TGTGCCAGCAGTGAGTTAAGGAACGCGAACACCGGGGAGCTGTTTTTT. The chain uses TRBV6-1 and TRBJ2-2, with unresolved D. The CDR3 is made up of 16 amino acids. Per germline, CDR1 MNHNS and CDR2 SASEGT. V lost 3 bases to trimming and J lost 0 bases, with 11 bases between them.

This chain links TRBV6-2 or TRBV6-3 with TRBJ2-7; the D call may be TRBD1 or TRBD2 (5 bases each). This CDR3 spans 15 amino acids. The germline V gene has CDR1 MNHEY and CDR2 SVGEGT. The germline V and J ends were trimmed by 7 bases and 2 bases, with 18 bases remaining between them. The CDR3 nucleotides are TGTGCCAGCATTGGTTGGGCAGGGACCACCTACGAGCAGTACTTC. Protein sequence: CASIGWAGTTYEQYF.

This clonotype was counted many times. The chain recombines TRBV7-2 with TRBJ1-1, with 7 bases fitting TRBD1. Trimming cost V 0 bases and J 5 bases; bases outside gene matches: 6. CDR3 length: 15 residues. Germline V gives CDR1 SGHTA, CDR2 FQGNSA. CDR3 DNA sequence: TGTGCCAGCAGCTTAGCAGGAGGGGGCATGACTGAAGCTTTCTTT. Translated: CASSLAGGGMTEAFF.

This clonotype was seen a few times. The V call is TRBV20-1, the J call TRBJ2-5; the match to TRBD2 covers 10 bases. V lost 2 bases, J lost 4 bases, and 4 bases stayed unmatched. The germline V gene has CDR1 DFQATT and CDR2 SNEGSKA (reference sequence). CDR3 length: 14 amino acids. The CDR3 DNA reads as TGCAGTGCTAGAACTAGCGGGATAGGAGAGACCCAGTACTTC. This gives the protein CSARTSGIGETQYF.

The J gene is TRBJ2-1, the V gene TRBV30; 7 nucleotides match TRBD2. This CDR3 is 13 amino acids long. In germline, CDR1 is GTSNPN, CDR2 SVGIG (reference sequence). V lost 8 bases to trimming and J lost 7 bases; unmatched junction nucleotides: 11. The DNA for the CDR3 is TGTGCCGGGGGGGAGGTGGGGGGGAATGAGCAGTTCTTC. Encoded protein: CAGGEVGGNEQFF. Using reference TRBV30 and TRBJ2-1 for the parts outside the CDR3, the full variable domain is SQTIHQWPATLVQPVGSPLSLECTVEGTSNPNLYWYRQAAGRGLQLLFYSVGIGQISSEVPQNLSASRPQDRQFILSSKKLLLSDSGFYLCAGGEVGGNEQFFGPGTRLTVL.

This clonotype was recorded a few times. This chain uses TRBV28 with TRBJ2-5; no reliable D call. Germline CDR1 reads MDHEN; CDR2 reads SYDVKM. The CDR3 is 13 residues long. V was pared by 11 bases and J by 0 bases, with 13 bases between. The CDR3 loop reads CAGGGKYQETQYF. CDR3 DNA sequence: TGTGCCGGCGGCGGCAAGTACCAAGAGACCCAGTACTTC. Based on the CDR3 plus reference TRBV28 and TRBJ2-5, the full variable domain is DVKVTQSSRYLVKRTGEKVFLECVQDMDHENMFWYRQDPGLGLRLIYFSYDVKMKEKGDIPEGYSVSREKKERFSLILESASTNQTSMYLCAGGGKYQETQYFGPGTRLLVL.

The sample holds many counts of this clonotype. The CDR3 nucleotides read TGCAGCGTTGACCCAAAGGGGGCCCCTTTTGAAGCTTTCTTT. This sequence encodes CSVDPKGAPFEAFF. The rearrangement uses TRBV29-1 and TRBJ1-1; 7 bases align to TRBD1. The CDR3 covers 14 residues. V gave up 3 bases and J gave up 7 bases; unmatched junction bases: 11. The germline CDR1 and CDR2 sequences are SQVTM and ANQGSEA.

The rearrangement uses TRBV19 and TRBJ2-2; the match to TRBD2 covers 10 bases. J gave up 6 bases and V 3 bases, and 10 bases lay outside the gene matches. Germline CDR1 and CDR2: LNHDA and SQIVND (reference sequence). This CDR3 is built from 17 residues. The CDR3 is CASSMGLAGVLSGELFF. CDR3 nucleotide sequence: TGTGCCAGTAGTATGGGGCTAGCGGGAGTTTTATCCGGGGAGCTGTTTTTT.

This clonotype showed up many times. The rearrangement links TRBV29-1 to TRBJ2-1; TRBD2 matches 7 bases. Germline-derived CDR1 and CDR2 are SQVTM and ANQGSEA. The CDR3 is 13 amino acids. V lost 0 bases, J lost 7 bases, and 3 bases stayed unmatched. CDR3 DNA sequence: TGCAGCGTTGAAGAAGTAGCGGGTAATGAGCAGTTCTTC. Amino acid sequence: CSVEEVAGNEQFF.

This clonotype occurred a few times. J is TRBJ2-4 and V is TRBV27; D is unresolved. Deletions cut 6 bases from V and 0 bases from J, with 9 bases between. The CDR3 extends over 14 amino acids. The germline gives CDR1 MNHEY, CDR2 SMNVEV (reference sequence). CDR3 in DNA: TGTGCCAGCAGCTGGACGGGAGCCAAAAACATTCAGTACTTC. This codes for CASSWTGAKNIQYF.

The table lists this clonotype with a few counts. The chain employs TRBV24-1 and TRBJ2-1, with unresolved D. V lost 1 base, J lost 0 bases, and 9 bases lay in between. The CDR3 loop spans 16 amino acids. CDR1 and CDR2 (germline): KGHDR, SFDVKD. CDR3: CATSDLDSSSYNEQFF. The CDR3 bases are TGTGCCACCAGTGATTTAGACTCCAGCTCCTACAATGAGCAGTTCTTC.